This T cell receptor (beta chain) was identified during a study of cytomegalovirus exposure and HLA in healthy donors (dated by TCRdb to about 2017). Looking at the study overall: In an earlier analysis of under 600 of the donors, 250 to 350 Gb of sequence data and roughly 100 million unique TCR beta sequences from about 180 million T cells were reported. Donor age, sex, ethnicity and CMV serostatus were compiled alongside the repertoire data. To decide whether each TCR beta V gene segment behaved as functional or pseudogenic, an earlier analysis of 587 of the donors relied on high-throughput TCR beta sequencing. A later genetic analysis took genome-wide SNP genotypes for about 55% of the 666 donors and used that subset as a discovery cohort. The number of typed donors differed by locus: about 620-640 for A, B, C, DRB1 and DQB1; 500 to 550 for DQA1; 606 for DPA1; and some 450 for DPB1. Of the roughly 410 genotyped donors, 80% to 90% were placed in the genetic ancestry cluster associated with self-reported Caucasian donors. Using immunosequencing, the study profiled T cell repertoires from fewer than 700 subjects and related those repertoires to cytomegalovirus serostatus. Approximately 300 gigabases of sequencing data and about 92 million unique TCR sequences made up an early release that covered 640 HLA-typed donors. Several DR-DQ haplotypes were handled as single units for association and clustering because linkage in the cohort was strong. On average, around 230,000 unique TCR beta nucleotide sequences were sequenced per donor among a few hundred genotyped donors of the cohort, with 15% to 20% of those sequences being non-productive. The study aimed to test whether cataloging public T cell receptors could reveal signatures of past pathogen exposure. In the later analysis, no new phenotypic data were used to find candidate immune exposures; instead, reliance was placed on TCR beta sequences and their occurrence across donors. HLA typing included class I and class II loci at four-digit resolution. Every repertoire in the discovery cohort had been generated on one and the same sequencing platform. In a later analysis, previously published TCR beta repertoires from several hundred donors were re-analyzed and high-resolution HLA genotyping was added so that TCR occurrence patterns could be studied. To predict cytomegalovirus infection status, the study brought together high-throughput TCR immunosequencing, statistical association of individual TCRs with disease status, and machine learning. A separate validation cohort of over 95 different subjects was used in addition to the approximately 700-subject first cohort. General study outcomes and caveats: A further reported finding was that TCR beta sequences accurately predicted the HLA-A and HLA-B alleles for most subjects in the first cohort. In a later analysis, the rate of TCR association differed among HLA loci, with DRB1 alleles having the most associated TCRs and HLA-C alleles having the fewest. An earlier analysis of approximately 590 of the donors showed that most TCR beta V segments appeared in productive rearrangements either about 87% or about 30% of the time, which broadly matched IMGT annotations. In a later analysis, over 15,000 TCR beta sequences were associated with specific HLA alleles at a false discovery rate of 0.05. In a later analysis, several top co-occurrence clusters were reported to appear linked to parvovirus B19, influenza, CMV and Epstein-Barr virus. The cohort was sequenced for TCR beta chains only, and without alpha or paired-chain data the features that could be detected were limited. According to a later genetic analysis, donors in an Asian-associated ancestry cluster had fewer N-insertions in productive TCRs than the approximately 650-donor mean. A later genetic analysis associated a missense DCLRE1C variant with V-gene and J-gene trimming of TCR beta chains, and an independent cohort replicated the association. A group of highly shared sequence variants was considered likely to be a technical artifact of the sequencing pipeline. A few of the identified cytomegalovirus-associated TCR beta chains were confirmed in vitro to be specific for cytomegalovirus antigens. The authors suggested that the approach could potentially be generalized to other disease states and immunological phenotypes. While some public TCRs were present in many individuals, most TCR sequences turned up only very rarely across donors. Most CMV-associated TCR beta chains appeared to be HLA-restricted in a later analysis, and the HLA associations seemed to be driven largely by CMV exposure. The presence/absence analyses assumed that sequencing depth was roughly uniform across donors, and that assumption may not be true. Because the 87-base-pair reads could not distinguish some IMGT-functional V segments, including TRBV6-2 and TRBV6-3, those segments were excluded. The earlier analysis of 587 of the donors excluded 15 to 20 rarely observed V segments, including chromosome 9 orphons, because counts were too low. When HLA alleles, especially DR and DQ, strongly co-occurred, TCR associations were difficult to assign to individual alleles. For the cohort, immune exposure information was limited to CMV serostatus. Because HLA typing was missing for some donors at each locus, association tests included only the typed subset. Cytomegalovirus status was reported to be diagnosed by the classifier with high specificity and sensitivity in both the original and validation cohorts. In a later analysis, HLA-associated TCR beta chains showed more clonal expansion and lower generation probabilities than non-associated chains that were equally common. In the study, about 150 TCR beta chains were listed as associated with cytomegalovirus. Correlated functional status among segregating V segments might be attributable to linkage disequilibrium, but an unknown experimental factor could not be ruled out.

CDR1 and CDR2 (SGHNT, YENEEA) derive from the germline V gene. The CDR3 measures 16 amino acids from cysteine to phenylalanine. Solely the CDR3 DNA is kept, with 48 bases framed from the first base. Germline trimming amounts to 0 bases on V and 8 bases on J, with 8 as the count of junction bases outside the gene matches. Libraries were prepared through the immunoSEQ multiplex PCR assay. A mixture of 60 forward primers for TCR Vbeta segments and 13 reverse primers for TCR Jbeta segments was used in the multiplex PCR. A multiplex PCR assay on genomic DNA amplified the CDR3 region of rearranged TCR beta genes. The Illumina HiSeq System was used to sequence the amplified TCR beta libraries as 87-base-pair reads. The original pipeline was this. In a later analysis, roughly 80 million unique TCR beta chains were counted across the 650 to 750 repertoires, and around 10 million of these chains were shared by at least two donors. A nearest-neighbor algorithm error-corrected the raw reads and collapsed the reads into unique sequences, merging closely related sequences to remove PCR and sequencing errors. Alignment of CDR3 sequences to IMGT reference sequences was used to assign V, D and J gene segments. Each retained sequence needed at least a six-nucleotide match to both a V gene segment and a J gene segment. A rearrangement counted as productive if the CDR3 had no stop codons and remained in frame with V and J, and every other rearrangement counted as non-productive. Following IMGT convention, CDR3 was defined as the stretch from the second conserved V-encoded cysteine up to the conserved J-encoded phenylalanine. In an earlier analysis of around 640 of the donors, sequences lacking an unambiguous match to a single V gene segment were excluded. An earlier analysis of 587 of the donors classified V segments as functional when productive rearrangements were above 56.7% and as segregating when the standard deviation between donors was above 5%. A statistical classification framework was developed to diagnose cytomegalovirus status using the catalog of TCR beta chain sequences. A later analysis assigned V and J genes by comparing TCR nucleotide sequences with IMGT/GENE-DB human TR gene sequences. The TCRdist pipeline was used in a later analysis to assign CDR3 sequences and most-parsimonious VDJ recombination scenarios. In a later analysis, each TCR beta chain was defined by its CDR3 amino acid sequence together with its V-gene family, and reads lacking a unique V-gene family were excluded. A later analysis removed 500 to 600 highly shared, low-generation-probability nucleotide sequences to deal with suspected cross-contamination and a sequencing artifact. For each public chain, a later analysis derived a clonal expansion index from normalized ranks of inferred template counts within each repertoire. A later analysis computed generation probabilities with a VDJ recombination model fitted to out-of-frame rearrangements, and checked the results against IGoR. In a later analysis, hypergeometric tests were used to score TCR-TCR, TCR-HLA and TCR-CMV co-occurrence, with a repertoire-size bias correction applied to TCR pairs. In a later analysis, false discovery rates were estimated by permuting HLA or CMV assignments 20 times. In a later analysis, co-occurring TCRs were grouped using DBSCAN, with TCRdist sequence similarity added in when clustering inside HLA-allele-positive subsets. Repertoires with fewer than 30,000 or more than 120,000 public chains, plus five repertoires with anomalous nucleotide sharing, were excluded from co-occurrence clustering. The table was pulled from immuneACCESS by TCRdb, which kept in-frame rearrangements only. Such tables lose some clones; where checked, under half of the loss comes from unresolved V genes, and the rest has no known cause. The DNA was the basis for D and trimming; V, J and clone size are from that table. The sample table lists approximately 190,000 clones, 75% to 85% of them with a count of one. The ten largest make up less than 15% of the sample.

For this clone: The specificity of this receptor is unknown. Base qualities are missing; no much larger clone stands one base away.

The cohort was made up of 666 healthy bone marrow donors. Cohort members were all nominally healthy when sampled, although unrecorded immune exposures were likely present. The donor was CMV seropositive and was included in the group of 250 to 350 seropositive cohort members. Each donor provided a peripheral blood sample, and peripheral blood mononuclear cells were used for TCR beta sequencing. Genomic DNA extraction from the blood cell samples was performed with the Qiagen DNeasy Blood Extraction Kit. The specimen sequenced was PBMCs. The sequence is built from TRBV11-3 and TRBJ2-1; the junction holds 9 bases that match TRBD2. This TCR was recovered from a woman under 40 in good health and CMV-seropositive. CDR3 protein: CASSLEGASGVDEQFF. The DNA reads TGTGCCAGCAGCTTAGAGGGGGCTAGCGGGGTCGATGAGCAGTTCTTC.